This is a list of T cell receptor beta chains from one sample in a study of vaccination effects on CD4 cells after COVID-19. Here immunoSEQ multiplex PCR was the method, and the copy in TCRdb shows in-frame clones only, minus some. This table holds tens of thousands of clones, roughly three quarters found once. These receptors' targets are unknown. The sequencing used CD4+ T cells from PBMCs cultured with HCoV-OC43 spike peptides, collected before COVID-19 vaccination. These receptors all stem from a human donor who received a COVID-19 vaccine. Each CDR3 is given with its conserved first and last residue. Fields, in order: CDR3 protein, CDR3 DNA, V gene, clone size, J gene, D gene, CDR3 length. The D gene is left open where the match is weak. For some rows the clone size is stated as once, few or many, or as a class when expanded; others skip it.

CDR3aa: CAWTVSSYNEQFF; CDR3nt: TGTGCCTGGACAGTGAGCTCCTACAATGAGCAGTTCTTC; v_gene: TRBV30; abundance: -; j_gene: TRBJ2-1; d_gene: -; len: 13
CDR3aa: CASSRRRQMNTEAFF; CDR3nt: TGTGCCAGCAGTCGAAGGAGGCAGATGAACACTGAAGCTTTCTTT; v_gene: TRBV6-5; abundance: -; j_gene: TRBJ1-1; d_gene: -; len: 15
CDR3aa: CASSSFPTGAETQYF; CDR3nt: TGTGCCAGCAGCTCATTCCCCACAGGGGCGGAGACCCAGTACTTC; v_gene: TRBV11-2; abundance: -; j_gene: TRBJ2-5; d_gene: TRBD1; len: 15
CDR3aa: CASSPRTTEGEQFF; CDR3nt: TGTGCCAGCAGCCCGAGGACTACAGAAGGTGAGCAGTTCTTC; v_gene: TRBV9; abundance: few; j_gene: TRBJ2-1; d_gene: -; len: 14
CDR3aa: CSAEDPGTEAFF; CDR3nt: TGCAGCGCTGAGGACCCAGGAACTGAAGCTTTCTTT; v_gene: TRBV29-1; abundance: -; j_gene: TRBJ1-1; d_gene: -; len: 12
CDR3aa: CASSMDVTDTQYF; CDR3nt: TGCGCCAGCAGCATGGACGTCACAGATACGCAGTATTTT; v_gene: TRBV5-1; abundance: -; j_gene: TRBJ2-3; d_gene: -; len: 13
CDR3aa: CASSPMPEVITDTQYF; CDR3nt: TGTGCCAGCAGCCCCATGCCCGAGGTTATCACAGATACGCAGTATTTT; v_gene: TRBV7-6; abundance: -; j_gene: TRBJ2-3; d_gene: -; len: 16
CDR3aa: CASSPRRDTDTQYF; CDR3nt: TGTGCCAGCAGCCCAAGGCGCGACACAGATACGCAGTATTTT; v_gene: TRBV28; abundance: -; j_gene: TRBJ2-3; d_gene: -; len: 14
CDR3aa: CASSLADYWGNEKLFF; CDR3nt: TGTGCCAGCAGCTTGGCAGACTACTGGGGTAATGAAAAACTGTTTTTT; v_gene: TRBV5-8; abundance: -; j_gene: TRBJ1-4; d_gene: -; len: 16
CDR3aa: CASSQAANEKLFF; CDR3nt: TGTGCCAGCAGCCAAGCGGCTAATGAAAAACTGTTTTTT; v_gene: TRBV3-1/TRBV3-2; abundance: -; j_gene: TRBJ1-4; d_gene: -; len: 13
CDR3aa: CATSDTAGGGNEKLFF; CDR3nt: TGTGCCACCAGTGATACCGCAGGGGGCGGGAATGAAAAACTGTTTTTT; v_gene: TRBV24-1; abundance: -; j_gene: TRBJ1-4; d_gene: TRBD1; len: 16
CDR3aa: CASSLEGGIGTQYF; CDR3nt: TGTGCCAGCAGCTTAGAGGGGGGCATCGGGACCCAGTACTTC; v_gene: TRBV11-1; abundance: -; j_gene: TRBJ2-5; d_gene: -; len: 14
CDR3aa: CASSSGLAGALNTDTQYF; CDR3nt: TGTGCCAGCAGCTCTGGACTAGCGGGGGCCCTAAACACAGATACGCAGTATTTT; v_gene: TRBV5-4; abundance: -; j_gene: TRBJ2-3; d_gene: TRBD2; len: 18
CDR3aa: CASSFSTGTNTEAFF; CDR3nt: TGTGCCAGCAGCTTCTCGACTGGTACGAACACTGAAGCTTTCTTT; v_gene: TRBV5-5; abundance: -; j_gene: TRBJ1-1; d_gene: -; len: 15
CDR3aa: CASSLPRVGTGELFF; CDR3nt: TGTGCCAGCAGCTTACCCAGGGTGGGAACCGGGGAGCTGTTTTTT; v_gene: TRBV7-8; abundance: few; j_gene: TRBJ2-2; d_gene: -; len: 15
CDR3aa: CASSSRDRRYEKLFF; CDR3nt: TGTGCCAGCAGCTCCAGGGACAGGAGATATGAAAAACTGTTTTTT; v_gene: TRBV11-1; abundance: once; j_gene: TRBJ1-4; d_gene: TRBD1; len: 15
CDR3aa: CASSPRDRSSYNSPLHF; CDR3nt: TGTGCCAGCAGCCCGCGGGACAGGAGCTCCTATAATTCACCCCTCCACTTT; v_gene: TRBV4-2; abundance: -; j_gene: TRBJ1-6; d_gene: TRBD1; len: 17
CDR3aa: CASSRVQGATNEKLFF; CDR3nt: TGTGCCAGCAGCCGGGTGCAGGGAGCAACTAATGAAAAACTGTTTTTT; v_gene: TRBV28; abundance: once; j_gene: TRBJ1-4; d_gene: -; len: 16
CDR3aa: CAISESGRGNLPLHF; CDR3nt: TGTGCCATCAGTGAGTCGGGCAGGGGGAATTTACCCCTCCACTTT; v_gene: TRBV10-3; abundance: -; j_gene: TRBJ1-6; d_gene: TRBD1; len: 15
CDR3aa: CSVGEGQNIQYF; CDR3nt: TGCAGCGTTGGGGAGGGTCAGAACATTCAGTACTTC; v_gene: TRBV29-1; abundance: -; j_gene: TRBJ2-4; d_gene: TRBD2; len: 12
CDR3aa: CASSAGQGRAFF; CDR3nt: TGTGCCAGCAGCGCGGGACAGGGAAGAGCTTTCTTT; v_gene: TRBV7-2; abundance: -; j_gene: TRBJ1-1; d_gene: TRBD1; len: 12
CDR3aa: CAISEERESRYTF; CDR3nt: TGTGCCATCAGTGAGGAGAGGGAAAGTCGCTACACCTTC; v_gene: TRBV10-3; abundance: few; j_gene: TRBJ1-2; d_gene: -; len: 13
CDR3aa: CASSYGTFIAKNIQYF; CDR3nt: TGCGCCAGCAGCTACGGGACATTTATAGCCAAAAACATTCAGTACTTC; v_gene: TRBV4-1; abundance: -; j_gene: TRBJ2-4; d_gene: -; len: 16
CDR3aa: CASSFGTDSNQPQHF; CDR3nt: TGTGCCAGTAGCTTTGGGACAGATAGCAATCAGCCCCAGCATTTT; v_gene: TRBV19; abundance: -; j_gene: TRBJ1-5; d_gene: TRBD1; len: 15
CDR3aa: CASSPGISGANVLTF; CDR3nt: TGTGCCAGCTCACCCGGGATCTCTGGGGCCAACGTCCTGACTTTC; v_gene: TRBV18; abundance: -; j_gene: TRBJ2-6; d_gene: -; len: 15
CDR3aa: CATGQGYRSNSPLHF; CDR3nt: TGTGCCACCGGACAGGGCTACAGGTCCAATTCACCCCTCCACTTT; v_gene: TRBV6-5; abundance: -; j_gene: TRBJ1-6; d_gene: TRBD1; len: 15
CDR3aa: CASSLTGSTDTQYF; CDR3nt: TGTGCCAGCAGCTTGACAGGGAGCACAGATACGCAGTATTTT; v_gene: TRBV25-1; abundance: -; j_gene: TRBJ2-3; d_gene: TRBD1; len: 14
CDR3aa: CASSRDNLGGGYTF; CDR3nt: TGTGCCAGCAGTAGGGACAATCTAGGGGGTGGCTACACCTTC; v_gene: TRBV28; abundance: -; j_gene: TRBJ1-2; d_gene: -; len: 14
CDR3aa: CASMRDGADTQYF; CDR3nt: TGTGCCAGCATGAGGGACGGGGCAGATACGCAGTATTTT; v_gene: TRBV6-5; abundance: -; j_gene: TRBJ2-3; d_gene: -; len: 13
CDR3aa: CASSPGPTKETQYF; CDR3nt: TGTGCCAGCTCACCGGGCCCGACCAAAGAGACCCAGTACTTC; v_gene: TRBV18; abundance: -; j_gene: TRBJ2-5; d_gene: -; len: 14
CDR3aa: CASSSVARETQYF; CDR3nt: TGTGCCAGCAGCTCCGTGGCTCGAGAGACCCAGTACTTC; v_gene: TRBV11-2; abundance: -; j_gene: TRBJ2-5; d_gene: -; len: 13
CDR3aa: CASSAHQQGLNYGYTF; CDR3nt: TGTGCCAGCAGCGCGCACCAACAGGGATTAAACTATGGCTACACCTTC; v_gene: TRBV9; abundance: -; j_gene: TRBJ1-2; d_gene: -; len: 16
CDR3aa: CAIQVGGQGAGQPQHF; CDR3nt: TGTGCCATCCAGGTCGGGGGACAGGGGGCAGGTCAGCCCCAGCATTTT; v_gene: TRBV28; abundance: -; j_gene: TRBJ1-5; d_gene: TRBD1; len: 16
CDR3aa: CASRAGTGGVGPQHF; CDR3nt: TGTGCCAGTAGGGCCGGGACAGGGGGCGTAGGGCCCCAGCATTTT; v_gene: TRBV19; abundance: -; j_gene: TRBJ1-5; d_gene: TRBD1; len: 15
CDR3aa: CASSPLGINEQFF; CDR3nt: TGTGCCAGCAGTCCCCTAGGGATCAATGAGCAGTTCTTC; v_gene: TRBV5-6; abundance: -; j_gene: TRBJ2-1; d_gene: -; len: 13
CDR3aa: CASSPGTVGTIYF; CDR3nt: TGTGCCAGCAGTCCCGGGACAGTAGGCACCATATATTTT; v_gene: TRBV12-3/TRBV12-4; abundance: -; j_gene: TRBJ1-3; d_gene: TRBD1; len: 13
CDR3aa: CASSHSGVDTGELFF; CDR3nt: TGCGCCAGCAGCCATTCCGGGGTAGACACCGGGGAGCTGTTTTTT; v_gene: TRBV5-1; abundance: -; j_gene: TRBJ2-2; d_gene: -; len: 15
CDR3aa: CASSTGRETQYF; CDR3nt: TGCGCCAGCAGTACGGGAAGAGAGACCCAGTACTTC; v_gene: TRBV10-1; abundance: few; j_gene: TRBJ2-5; d_gene: -; len: 12
CDR3aa: CASSRGGQKTQYF; CDR3nt: TGTGCCAGCAGTCGGGGGGGGCAGAAGACCCAGTACTTC; v_gene: TRBV6-5; abundance: -; j_gene: TRBJ2-5; d_gene: TRBD2; len: 13